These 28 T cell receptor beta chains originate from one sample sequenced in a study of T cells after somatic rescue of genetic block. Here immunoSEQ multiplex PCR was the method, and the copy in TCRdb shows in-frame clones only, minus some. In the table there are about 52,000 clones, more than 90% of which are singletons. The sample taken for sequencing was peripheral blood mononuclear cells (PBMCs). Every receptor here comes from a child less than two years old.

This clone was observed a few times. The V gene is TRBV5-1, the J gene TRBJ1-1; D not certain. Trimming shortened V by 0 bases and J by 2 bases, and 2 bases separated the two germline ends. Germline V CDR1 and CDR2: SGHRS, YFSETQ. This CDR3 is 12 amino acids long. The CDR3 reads CASSLDNTEAFF. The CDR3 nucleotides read TGCGCCAGCAGCTTGGACAACACTGAAGCTTTCTTT.

The CDR3 DNA reads TGTGCCAGCTCACCACCGGGACACTATGGCTACACCTTC. Translated, it gives CASSPPGHYGYTF. This chain links TRBV18 with TRBJ1-2, with TRBD1 as a possible D gene (5 bases). From germline, CDR1 is KGHSH and CDR2 LQKENI. Trimming took 0 bases from V and 3 from J, leaving 5 bases between them. The CDR3 consists of 13 residues. The variable domain in full, completed from reference TRBV18 and TRBJ1-2, reads NAGVMQNPRHLVRRRGQEARLRCSPMKGHSHVYWYRQLPEEGLKFMVYLQKENIIDESGMPKERFSAEFPKEGPSILRIQQVVRGDSAAYFCASSPPGHYGYTFGSGTRLTVV.

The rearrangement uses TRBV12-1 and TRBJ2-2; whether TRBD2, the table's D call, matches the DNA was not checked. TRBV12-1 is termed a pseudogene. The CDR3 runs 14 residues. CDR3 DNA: TGTGCCAGTAGGACGGGAGGAAGAGCCGGGGAGCTGTTTTTT. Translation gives CASRTGGRAGELFF.

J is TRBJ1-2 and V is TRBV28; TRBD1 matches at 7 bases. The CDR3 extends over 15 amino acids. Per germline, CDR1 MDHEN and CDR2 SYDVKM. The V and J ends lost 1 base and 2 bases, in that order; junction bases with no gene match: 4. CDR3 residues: CASSLSSTGNYGYTF. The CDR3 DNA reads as TGTGCCAGCAGTTTATCCTCGACAGGGAACTATGGCTACACCTTC.

In DNA, the CDR3 is TGTGCCAGCAGTTTACGAGGGGGCTACGAGCAGTACTTC. It encodes CASSLRGGYEQYF. J is TRBJ2-7 and V is TRBV27; a weak D match, TRBD1 (6 bases). This CDR3 has 13 amino acids. Trimming stripped 2 bases from V and 3 bases from J, with 8 bases between. Germline V lookup: CDR1 MNHEY, CDR2 SMNVEV (reference sequence).

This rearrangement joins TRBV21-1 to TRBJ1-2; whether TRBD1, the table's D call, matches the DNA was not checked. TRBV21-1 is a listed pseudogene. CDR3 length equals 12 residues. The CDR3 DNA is TGTGCCAGCAGCAGGGGCCTCTATGGCTACACCTTC. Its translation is CASSRGLYGYTF.

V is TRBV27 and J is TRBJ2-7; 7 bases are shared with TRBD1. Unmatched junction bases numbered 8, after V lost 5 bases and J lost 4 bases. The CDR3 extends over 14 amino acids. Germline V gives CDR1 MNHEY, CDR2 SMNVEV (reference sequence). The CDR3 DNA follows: TGTGCCAGCAGTACCCGACAGGGCGGGTACGAGCAGTACTTC. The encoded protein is CASSTRQGGYEQYF.

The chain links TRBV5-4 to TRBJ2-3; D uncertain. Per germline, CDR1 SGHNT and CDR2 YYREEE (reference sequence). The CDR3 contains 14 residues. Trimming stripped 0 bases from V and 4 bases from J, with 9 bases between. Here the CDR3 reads CASSLDSWADTQYF. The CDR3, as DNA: TGTGCCAGCAGCTTGGATTCTTGGGCAGATACGCAGTATTTT.

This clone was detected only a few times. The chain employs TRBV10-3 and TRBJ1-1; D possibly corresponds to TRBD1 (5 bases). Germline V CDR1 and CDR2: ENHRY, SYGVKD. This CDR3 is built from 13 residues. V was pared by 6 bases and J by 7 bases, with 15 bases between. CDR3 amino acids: CAIRSRVNHEAFF. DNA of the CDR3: TGTGCCATCAGAAGCAGGGTAAATCATGAAGCTTTCTTT.

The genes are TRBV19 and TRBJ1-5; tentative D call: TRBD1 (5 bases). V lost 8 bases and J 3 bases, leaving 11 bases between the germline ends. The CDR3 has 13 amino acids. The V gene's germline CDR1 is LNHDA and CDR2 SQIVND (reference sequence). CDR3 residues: CASSRQLNQPQHF. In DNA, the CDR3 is TGTGCCAGTTCCCGACAGCTCAATCAGCCCCAGCATTTT.

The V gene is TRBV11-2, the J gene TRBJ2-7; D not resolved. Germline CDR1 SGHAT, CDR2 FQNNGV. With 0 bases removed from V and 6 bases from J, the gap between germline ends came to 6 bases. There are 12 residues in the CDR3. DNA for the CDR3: TGTGCCAGCAGCTTAGATCAACGCGAGCAGTACTTC. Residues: CASSLDQREQYF.

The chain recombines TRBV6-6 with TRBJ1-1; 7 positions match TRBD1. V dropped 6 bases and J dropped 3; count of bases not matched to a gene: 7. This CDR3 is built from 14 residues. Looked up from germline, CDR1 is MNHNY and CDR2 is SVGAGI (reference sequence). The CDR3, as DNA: TGTGCCAGCAGGCCTACAGGGGACTACACTGAAGCTTTCTTT. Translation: CASRPTGDYTEAFF.

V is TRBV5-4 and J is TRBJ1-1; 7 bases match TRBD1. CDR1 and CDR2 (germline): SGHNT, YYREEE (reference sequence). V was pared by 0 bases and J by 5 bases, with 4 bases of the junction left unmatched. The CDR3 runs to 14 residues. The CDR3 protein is CASSLEQGRTEAFF. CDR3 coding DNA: TGTGCCAGCAGCTTGGAACAGGGGAGGACTGAAGCTTTCTTT.

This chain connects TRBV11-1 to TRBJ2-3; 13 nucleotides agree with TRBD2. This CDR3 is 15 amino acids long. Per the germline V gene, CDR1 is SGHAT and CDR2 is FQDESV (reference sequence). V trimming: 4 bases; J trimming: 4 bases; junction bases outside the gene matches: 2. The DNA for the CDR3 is TGTGCCAGCAGCTGGACTAGCGGGAGTTCAGATACGCAGTATTTT. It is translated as CASSWTSGSSDTQYF.

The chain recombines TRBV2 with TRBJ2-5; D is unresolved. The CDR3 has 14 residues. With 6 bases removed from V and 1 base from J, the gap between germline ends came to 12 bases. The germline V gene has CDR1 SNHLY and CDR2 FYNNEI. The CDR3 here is CASRDEHIQETQYF. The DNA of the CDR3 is TGTGCCAGCAGAGATGAACACATCCAAGAGACCCAGTACTTC.

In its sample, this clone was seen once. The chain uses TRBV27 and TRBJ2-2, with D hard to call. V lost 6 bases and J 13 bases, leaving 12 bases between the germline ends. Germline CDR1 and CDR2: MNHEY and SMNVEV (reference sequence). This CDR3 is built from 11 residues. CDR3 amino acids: CASSQGLLLFF. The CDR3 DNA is TGTGCCAGCAGCCAAGGTCTGTTGCTGTTTTTT.

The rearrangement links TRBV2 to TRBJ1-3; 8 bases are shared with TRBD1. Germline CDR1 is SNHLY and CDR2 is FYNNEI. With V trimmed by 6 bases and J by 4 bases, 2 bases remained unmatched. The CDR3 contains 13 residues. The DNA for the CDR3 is TGTGCCAGCAGGAGGGACAGGGGAAACACCATATATTTT. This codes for CASRRDRGNTIYF.

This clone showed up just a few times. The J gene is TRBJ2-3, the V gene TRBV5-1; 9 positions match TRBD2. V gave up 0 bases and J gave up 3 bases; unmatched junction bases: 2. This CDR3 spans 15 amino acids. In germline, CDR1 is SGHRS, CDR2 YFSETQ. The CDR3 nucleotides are TGCGCCAGCAGCTTGGAAGCGGGGGGTACAGATACGCAGTATTTT. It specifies CASSLEAGGTDTQYF.

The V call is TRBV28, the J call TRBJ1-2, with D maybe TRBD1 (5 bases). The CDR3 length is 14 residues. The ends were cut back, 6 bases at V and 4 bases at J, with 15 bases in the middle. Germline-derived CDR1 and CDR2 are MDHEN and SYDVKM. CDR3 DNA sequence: TGTGCCAGCAGCCTCGGCTCGGGGGTCTATGGCTACACCTTC. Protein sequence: CASSLGSGVYGYTF.

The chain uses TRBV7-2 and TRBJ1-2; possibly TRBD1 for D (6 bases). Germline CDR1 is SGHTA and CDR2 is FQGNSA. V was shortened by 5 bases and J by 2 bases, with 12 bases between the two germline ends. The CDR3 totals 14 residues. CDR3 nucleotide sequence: TGTGCCAGCAGCCCCTTCGACAGGAACTATGGCTACACCTTC. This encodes CASSPFDRNYGYTF.

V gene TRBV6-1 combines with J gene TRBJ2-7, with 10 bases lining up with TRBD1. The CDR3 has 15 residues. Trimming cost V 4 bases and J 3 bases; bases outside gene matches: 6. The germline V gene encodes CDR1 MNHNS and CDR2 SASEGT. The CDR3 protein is CASSARTGGIYEQYF. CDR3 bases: TGTGCCAGCAGTGCCCGGACAGGGGGGATCTACGAGCAGTACTTC.

The CDR3: CASSQERAVYGYTF. The CDR3, as DNA: TGCGCCAGCAGCCAAGAACGGGCCGTCTATGGCTACACCTTC. The chain has TRBV4-1 and TRBJ1-2; D is uncertain. CDR1 and CDR2 from the germline V gene are MGHRA and YSYEKL. The CDR3 loop spans 14 amino acids. Trimming left V 0 bases short and J 4 bases short, with 9 bases between.

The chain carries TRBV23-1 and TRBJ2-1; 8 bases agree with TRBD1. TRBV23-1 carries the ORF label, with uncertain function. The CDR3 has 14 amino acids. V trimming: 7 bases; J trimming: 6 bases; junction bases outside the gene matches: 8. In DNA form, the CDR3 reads TGCGCCAGCACCCCTAATGACAGGGGCAATGAGCAGTTCTTC. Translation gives CASTPNDRGNEQFF.

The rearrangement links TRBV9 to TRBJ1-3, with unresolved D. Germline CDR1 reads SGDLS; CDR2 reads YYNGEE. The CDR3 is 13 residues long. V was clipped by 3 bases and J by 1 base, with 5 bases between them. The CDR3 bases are TGTGCCAGCAGCGGGACGTCTGGAAACACCATATATTTT. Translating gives CASSGTSGNTIYF.

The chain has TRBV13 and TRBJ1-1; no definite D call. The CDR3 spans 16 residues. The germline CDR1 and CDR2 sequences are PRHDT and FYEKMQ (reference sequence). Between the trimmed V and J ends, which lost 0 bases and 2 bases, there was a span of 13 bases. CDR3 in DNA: TGTGCCAGCAGCTTAGGGCTCCCGCGGGTAAACACTGAAGCTTTCTTT. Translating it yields CASSLGLPRVNTEAFF.

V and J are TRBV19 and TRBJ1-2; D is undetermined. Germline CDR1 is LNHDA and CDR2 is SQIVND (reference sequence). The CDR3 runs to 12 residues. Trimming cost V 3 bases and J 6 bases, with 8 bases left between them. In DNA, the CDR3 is TGTGCCAGTAGTATCGCCGGGCATGGCTACACCTTC. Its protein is CASSIAGHGYTF.

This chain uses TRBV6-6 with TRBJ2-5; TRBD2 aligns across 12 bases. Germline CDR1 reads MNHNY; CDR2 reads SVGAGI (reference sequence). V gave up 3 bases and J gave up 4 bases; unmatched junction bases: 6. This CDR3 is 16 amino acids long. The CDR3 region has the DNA TGTGCCAGCAGTTATCGACTAGCGGGAGAAGGAGAGACCCAGTACTTC. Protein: CASSYRLAGEGETQYF.

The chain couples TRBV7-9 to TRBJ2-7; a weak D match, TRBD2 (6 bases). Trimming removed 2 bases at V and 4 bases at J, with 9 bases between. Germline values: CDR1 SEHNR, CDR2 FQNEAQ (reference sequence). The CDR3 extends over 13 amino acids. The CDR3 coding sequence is TGTGCCAGCAGCTTACAGGGAGGATACGAGCAGTACTTC. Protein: CASSLQGGYEQYF.